Listed here are 25 T cell receptor beta chains from one sample, sequenced in a study of blood T cell repertoires in COVID-19. Assay: immunoSEQ multiplex PCR; the TCRdb copy retains only in-frame clones and omits some. The table shows under 300,000 clones, with around 83% occurring only once. The sequenced material came from peripheral blood. The source is a man aged 18 to 29 with active or convalescent COVID-19.

This clone was picked up a small number of times. V is TRBV6-1 and J is TRBJ1-6, with D possibly TRBD1 on 5 matching bases. Germline values: CDR1 MNHNS, CDR2 SASEGT. The CDR3 extends over 15 amino acids. V lost 7 bases, J lost 9 bases, and 19 bases lay in between. CDR3 region: CASKGTRGPSSPLHF. The CDR3 DNA reads TGTGCCAGCAAGGGGACTCGGGGCCCCAGTTCACCCCTCCACTTT.

V gene TRBV19 combines with J gene TRBJ1-5; D uncertain. CDR1 and CDR2 from the germline V gene are LNHDA and SQIVND (reference sequence). The CDR3 consists of 13 residues. Trimming pared 8 bases from V and 2 bases from J, leaving 10 bases between. This CDR3 is CASRNGGNQPQHF. The DNA for the CDR3 is TGTGCCAGTCGGAACGGAGGCAATCAGCCCCAGCATTTT. Combining the CDR3 with reference TRBV19 and TRBJ1-5 gives the whole variable domain DGGITQSPKYLFRKEGQNVTLSCEQNLNHDAMYWYRQDPGQGLRLIYYSQIVNDFQKGDIAEGYSVSREKKESFPLTVTSAQKNPTAFYLCASRNGGNQPQHFGDGTRLSIL.

This chain links TRBV2 with TRBJ2-7, with 7 nucleotides matching TRBD1. CDR3 size: 12 residues. From germline, CDR1 is SNHLY and CDR2 FYNNEI. Losses at the gene ends were 7 bases for V and 8 bases for J; bases not matched to a gene: 8. CDR3 bases: TGTGCCAGCAAGCGAGGGGGCGGGCAGCAGTACTTC. Its protein product is CASKRGGGQQYF. Full variable domain (rest looked up from reference TRBV2 and TRBJ2-7): EPEVTQTPSHQVTQMGQEVILRCVPISNHLYFYWYRQILGQKVEFLVSFYNNEISEKSEIFDDQFSVERPDGSNFTLKIRSTKLEDSAMYFCASKRGGGQQYFGPGTRLTVT.

The chain couples TRBV10-1 to TRBJ2-2; D unresolved. Per germline, CDR1 WNHNN and CDR2 SYGVQD (reference sequence). The CDR3 contains 14 residues. V was trimmed by 0 bases and J by 6 bases, leaving 8 bases between them. The DNA of the CDR3 is TGCGCCAGCAGTGAGTCTCTCGAGGCCGGGGAGCTGTTTTTT. Translated, it gives CASSESLEAGELFF.

The rearrangement uses TRBV19 and TRBJ1-5, with TRBD1 identical over 8 bases. V lost 5 bases, J lost 2 bases, and 5 bases stayed unmatched. Germline V gene data show CDR1 as LNHDA and CDR2 as SQIVND (reference sequence). The CDR3 runs to 15 residues. DNA for the CDR3: TGTGCCAGTAGTGCAGGGGGCGCGGGCAATCAGCCCCAGCATTTT. Translated: CASSAGGAGNQPQHF.

The rearrangement joins TRBV3-1 (or the pseudogene TRBV3-2) to TRBJ1-2, with 9 bases lining up with TRBD1. CDR3 length equals 14 residues. J gave up 10 bases and V 1 base, and 7 bases lay outside the gene matches. Per the germline V gene, CDR1 is LGHDT and CDR2 is YNNKEL (reference sequence). The CDR3 sequence: CASSQADRGADYTF. CDR3 nucleotides: TGTGCCAGCAGCCAAGCAGACAGGGGGGCTGACTACACCTTC.

The rearrangement links TRBV7-9 to TRBJ1-3, with D tentatively TRBD1 (6 bases). CDR3 length: 14 amino acids. V lost 5 bases and J 8 bases, leaving 16 bases between the germline ends. The germline V gene encodes CDR1 SEHNR and CDR2 FQNEAQ (reference sequence). CDR3 residues: CASSRDTKADTIYF. The CDR3 DNA is TGTGCCAGCAGCCGGGACACAAAAGCGGACACCATATATTTT.

This clone was observed a few times. The genes are TRBV11-2 and TRBJ2-7; the match to TRBD2 covers 8 bases. The CDR3 totals 16 residues. With 4 bases clipped from V and 5 bases from J, the junction kept 13 bases outside the gene matches. The germline CDR1 and CDR2 sequences are SGHAT and FQNNGV. CDR3 sequence (DNA): TGTGCCAGCAGCTCGTCCGTGCAGCGGGGGTTGGACGAGCAGTACTTC. This translates into CASSSSVQRGLDEQYF.

This chain connects TRBV10-2 to TRBJ2-5; no firm D call. With 4 bases removed from V and 7 bases from J, the gap between germline ends came to 19 bases. The germline V gene has CDR1 WSHSY and CDR2 SAAADI. This CDR3 region has 15 residues. The CDR3 is CASSGIYMGSGTQYF. The DNA of the CDR3 is TGCGCCAGCAGTGGCATTTATATGGGCAGTGGGACCCAGTACTTC.

This clone was recorded once. The gene calls are TRBV19 and TRBJ2-7, with no clear D. Germline assignment: CDR1 LNHDA and CDR2 SQIVND (reference sequence). V shed 3 bases and J shed 2 bases, with 8 bases lying between them. The CDR3 totals 13 residues. CDR3 in amino acids: CASSIRHPYEQYF. The DNA of the CDR3 is TGTGCCAGTAGTATTAGACACCCCTACGAGCAGTACTTC.

This sequence joins TRBV27 and TRBJ2-5; 7 nucleotides align to TRBD1. Losses at the gene ends were 6 bases for V and 3 bases for J; bases not matched to a gene: 7. CDR3 length: 14 amino acids. CDR1 and CDR2 from the germline V gene are MNHEY and SMNVEV (reference sequence). In DNA, the CDR3 is TGTGCCAGCAGCCGAAACCAGGGGGAAGAGACCCAGTACTTC. It translates to CASSRNQGEETQYF.

This clone was counted a single time. The rearrangement joins TRBV28 to TRBJ1-1; D is uncertain. This CDR3 is built from 11 residues. Per germline, CDR1 MDHEN and CDR2 SYDVKM. The germline V and J ends were trimmed by 8 bases and 7 bases, with 11 bases remaining between them. CDR3 sequence reads: CASFSHFEAFF. The CDR3 coding sequence is TGTGCCAGCTTTTCCCATTTTGAAGCTTTCTTT.

This clone turned up a few times. This rearrangement joins TRBV30 to TRBJ1-2; no clear D gene. Trimming stripped 3 bases from V and 4 bases from J, with 6 bases between. CDR3 size: 11 residues. Germline V gene lookup returns CDR1 GTSNPN and CDR2 SVGIG (reference sequence). The CDR3, as DNA: TGTGCCTGGAGGAGGGTCTATGGCTACACCTTC. Translating gives CAWRRVYGYTF.

J is TRBJ1-4 and V is TRBV19; D remains ambiguous. V gave up 8 bases and J gave up 0 bases, with 10 bases separating them. Germline CDR1 and CDR2: LNHDA and SQIVND (reference sequence). CDR3 length: 14 amino acids. The CDR3 DNA reads as TGTGCCAGTGGTAACAGTGCAACTAATGAAAAACTGTTTTTT. As protein: CASGNSATNEKLFF.

The CDR3 loop is CASIPPFLTVNTEAFF. In DNA, the CDR3 is TGTGCCAGCATTCCCCCTTTCCTTACAGTTAACACTGAAGCTTTCTTT. The chain employs TRBV7-9 and TRBJ1-1; D gene uncertain. This CDR3 has 16 amino acids. The germline V and J ends were trimmed by 7 bases and 2 bases, with 20 bases remaining between them. Per the germline V gene, CDR1 is SEHNR and CDR2 is FQNEAQ (reference sequence).

DNA of the CDR3: TGTGCCAGCAGCCCCCCCGCCAGCGGGAGGTTCCGCACCGGGGAGCTGTTTTTT. It translates to CASSPPASGRFRTGELFF. The rearrangement links TRBV7-3 to TRBJ2-2, with 9 bases aligning to TRBD2. The CDR3 runs 18 residues. After removal of 5 bases from V and 4 bases from J, the junction contained 14 bases not matched to a gene. Germline loops: CDR1 SGHTA, CDR2 FQGTGA.

This clone turned up a few times. The chain joins TRBV5-1 to TRBJ2-1; TRBD2 matches at 7 bases. The CDR3 runs to 18 residues. From germline, CDR1 is SGHRS and CDR2 YFSETQ. The ends lost 6 bases at V and 0 bases at J; junction bases unmatched: 15. CDR3 loop: CASTPVASGLSSYNEQFF. The CDR3 bases are TGCGCCAGCACCCCGGTTGCTAGCGGACTTAGCTCCTACAATGAGCAGTTCTTC.

Here the CDR3 DNA reads TGTGCCAGCAAACCAGGGGCCGACACTGAAGCTTTCTTT. This gives the protein CASKPGADTEAFF. V usage is TRBV2 and J usage is TRBJ1-1, with a tentative D call TRBD1 (6 bases). CDR3 size: 13 residues. Per germline, CDR1 SNHLY and CDR2 FYNNEI. The V end lost 7 bases, the J end lost 3 bases, and 12 bases lay between the germline ends.

The CDR3, as DNA: TGTGCCAGTACCCAAAGGGGAGACAGGGTCTTTTTCAATCAGCCCCAGCATTTT. This sequence encodes CASTQRGDRVFFNQPQHF. The chain has TRBV19 and TRBJ1-5, with 7 bases that match TRBD1. CDR1 and CDR2 from the germline V gene are LNHDA and SQIVND (reference sequence). With V trimmed by 7 bases and J by 3 bases, 18 bases remained unmatched. The CDR3 is 18 amino acids.

This clone was observed a single time. The chain is built from TRBV7-2 and TRBJ1-5; the D is unclear. Germline CDR1 and CDR2: SGHTA and FQGNSA. This CDR3 has 14 residues. V lost 1 base and J 6 bases, leaving 10 bases between the germline ends. The CDR3 DNA is TGTGCCAGCAGCTTAGAGTGGAGGGCTCAGCCCCAGCATTTT. Amino acid sequence: CASSLEWRAQPQHF.

This chain connects TRBV5-1 to TRBJ2-2; 10 bases line up with TRBD1. Trimming took 5 bases from V and 1 from J; bases not matched to a gene: 5. The CDR3 is 16 residues long. Germline lookup yields CDR1 SGHRS and CDR2 YFSETQ. CDR3 residues: CASRPGQGGNTGELFF. The CDR3 bases are TGCGCCAGCAGACCCGGACAGGGGGGGAACACCGGGGAGCTGTTTTTT.

The chain carries TRBV5-3 and TRBJ1-3; D gene unclear. Being an ORF, TRBV5-3 has a function that is uncertain. The CDR3 loop spans 14 amino acids. V was pared by 7 bases and J by 0 bases, with 11 bases between. CDR3 protein: CARAGLSSGNTIYF. As DNA, the CDR3 is TGTGCCAGAGCTGGACTGAGCTCTGGAAACACCATATATTTT.

The V and J genes are TRBV28 and TRBJ1-5; the match to TRBD1 covers 9 bases. V shed 5 bases and J 4 bases; nucleotides not matched to a gene: 9. Germline V CDR1 and CDR2: MDHEN, SYDVKM. The CDR3 has 16 residues. The CDR3 DNA is TGTGCCAGCAGTATTCCCGGGACAGGGTTTAATCAGCCCCAGCATTTT. This sequence encodes CASSIPGTGFNQPQHF.

This chain connects TRBV25-1 to TRBJ1-1; D is unclear. Germline-derived CDR1 and CDR2 are MGHDK and SYGVNS. Trimming left V 7 bases short and J 0 bases short, with 12 bases between. The CDR3 has 14 amino acids. In nucleotides, the CDR3 is TGTGCCAGCACTCCTCGGGAAATGAACACTGAAGCTTTCTTT. This sequence encodes CASTPREMNTEAFF.

The rearrangement joins TRBV10-3 to TRBJ2-1; 9 bases line up with TRBD1. Germline assignment: CDR1 ENHRY and CDR2 SYGVKD. V dropped 2 bases and J dropped 0; count of bases not matched to a gene: 11. The CDR3 length is 19 residues. This CDR3 is CAISERGQGFKSSYNEQFF. DNA of the CDR3: TGTGCCATCAGTGAGAGGGGACAGGGTTTTAAAAGCTCCTACAATGAGCAGTTCTTC.